This is a list of T cell receptor beta chains from one sample in a study of blood T cell repertoires in COVID-19. Sequenced by immunoSEQ multiplex PCR; TCRdb stores in-frame clones only, minus some. The table has about 220,000 clones, around 84% seen once. The sequenced sample consisted of peripheral blood. These receptors all come from a man aged 50-60 years who had recovered from COVID-19. Both conserved end residues are part of each CDR3. D genes are given only for firm matches. Size is stated for part of the rows, as once, few or many counts, or as a class when the clone is expanded.

j_call	clone_size	v_call	d_call	cdr3_nt	cdr3_aa
TRBJ1-1	NA	TRBV7-2	NA	TGTGCCAGCAGCTTAGGATCAGCAGGGGCTTTCTTT	CASSLGSAGAFF
TRBJ2-7	NA	TRBV27	TRBD1	TGTGCCAGCAGACCGAGGGACAGCCAGGGGCAGTACTTC	CASRPRDSQGQYF
TRBJ2-3	NA	TRBV13	NA	TGTGCCAGCAGCTTATGGGGCAGCACAGATACGCAGTATTTT	CASSLWGSTDTQYF
TRBJ2-3	once	TRBV5-1	TRBD2	TGCGCCAGCAAATTGTCTAGCGGGGCTAGCACAGATACGCAGTATTTT	CASKLSSGASTDTQYF
TRBJ2-5	NA	TRBV11-2	NA	TGTGCCAGCAGCCAACAAGAGACCCAGTACTTC	CASSQQETQYF
TRBJ2-1	NA	TRBV7-9	TRBD1	TGTGCCAGCAGACTCGTGGACAGGGGAGATTACAATGAGCAGTTCTTC	CASRLVDRGDYNEQFF
TRBJ2-7	NA	TRBV18	TRBD1	TGTGCCAGCTCACCTTCCCGGGACAGGACCTACGAGCAGTACTTC	CASSPSRDRTYEQYF
TRBJ2-1	NA	TRBV7-9	TRBD2	TGTGCCAGCAGCTTAGCGCACCTAGCGGGAGCTCGATCCTACAATGAGCAGTTCTTC	CASSLAHLAGARSYNEQFF
TRBJ2-5	NA	TRBV6-5	TRBD2	TGTGCCAGCAGGGAGCGGGAGTATTGGGGGACCCAGTACTTC	CASREREYWGTQYF
TRBJ2-3	NA	TRBV10-3	TRBD1	TGTGCCATCAGCCGTGCCGGGACAGGAGCCACAGATACGCAGTATTTT	CAISRAGTGATDTQYF
TRBJ2-3	NA	TRBV9	NA	TGTGCCAGCAGCGTAGAGGCGACAAGCACAGATACGCAGTATTTT	CASSVEATSTDTQYF
TRBJ2-3	NA	TRBV10-1	TRBD2	TGCGCCAGCAGTGAGAGTCTAGCGGGAGGACGAGATACGCAGTATTTT	CASSESLAGGRDTQYF
TRBJ2-1	NA	TRBV28	NA	TGTGCCAGCAGTTTAGAGAGGAAGGTGTCCTACAATGAGCAGTTCTTC	CASSLERKVSYNEQFF
TRBJ2-1	NA	TRBV18	TRBD2	TGTGCCAGCTCCCACGGGACTAGCGGGAGGAATGAGCAGTTCTTC	CASSHGTSGRNEQFF
TRBJ1-5	NA	TRBV19	TRBD1	TGTGCCAGTAGTATAGAAGACAGGGGAGGTCAGCCCCAGCATTTT	CASSIEDRGGQPQHF
TRBJ2-7	NA	TRBV28	NA	TGTGCCAGCAGTCCGCACGTGGGACAAGCCTACGAGCAGTACTTC	CASSPHVGQAYEQYF
TRBJ2-1	NA	TRBV9	TRBD2	TGTGCCAGCAGCGTAGAGGCGGGAGGGCTGAATGAGCAGTTCTTC	CASSVEAGGLNEQFF
TRBJ1-6	few	TRBV27	TRBD1	TGTGCCAGCAGTTTAAGGGGACAGGGGAATTCACCCCTCCACTTT	CASSLRGQGNSPLHF